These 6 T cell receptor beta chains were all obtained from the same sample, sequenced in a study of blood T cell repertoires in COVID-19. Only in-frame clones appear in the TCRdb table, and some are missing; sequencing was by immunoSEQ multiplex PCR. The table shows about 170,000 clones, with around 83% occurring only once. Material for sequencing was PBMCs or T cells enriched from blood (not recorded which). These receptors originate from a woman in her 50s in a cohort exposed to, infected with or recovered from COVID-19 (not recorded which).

DNA for the CDR3: TGTGCCAGCAGTAGCCCCATTCGGAGCAATCAGCCCCAGCATTTT. Its translation: CASSSPIRSNQPQHF. The V and J genes are TRBV2 and TRBJ1-5, with D uncertain. The CDR3 totals 15 residues. The V and J ends lost 5 bases and 1 base respectively, with 12 bases between them. In germline, CDR1 is SNHLY, CDR2 FYNNEI.

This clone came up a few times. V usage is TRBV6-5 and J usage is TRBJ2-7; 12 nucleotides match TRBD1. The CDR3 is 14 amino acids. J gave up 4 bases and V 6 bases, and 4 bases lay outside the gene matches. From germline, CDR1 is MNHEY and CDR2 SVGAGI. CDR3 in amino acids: CASRSGQGAYEQYF. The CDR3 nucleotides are TGTGCCAGCAGGTCGGGACAGGGGGCTTACGAGCAGTACTTC.

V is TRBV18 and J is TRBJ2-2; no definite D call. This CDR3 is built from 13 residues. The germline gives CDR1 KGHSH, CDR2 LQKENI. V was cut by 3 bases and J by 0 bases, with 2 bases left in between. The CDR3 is CASSPANTGELFF. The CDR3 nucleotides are TGTGCCAGCTCACCCGCGAACACCGGGGAGCTGTTTTTT.

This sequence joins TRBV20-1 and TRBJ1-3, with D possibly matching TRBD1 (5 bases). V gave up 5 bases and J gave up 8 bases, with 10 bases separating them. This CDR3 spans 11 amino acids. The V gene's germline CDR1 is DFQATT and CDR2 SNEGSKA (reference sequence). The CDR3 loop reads CSASIGDTIYF. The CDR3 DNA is TGCAGTGCTTCGATAGGGGACACCATATATTTT.

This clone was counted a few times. The CDR3 bases are TGCGCCAGCAGTAGAGAGCCTGACAGGGGCGAGCAGTACTTC. Translated, it gives CASSREPDRGEQYF. The chain recombines TRBV5-1 with TRBJ2-7, with 8 bases aligning to TRBD1. The CDR3 totals 14 residues. The germline gives CDR1 SGHRS, CDR2 YFSETQ. The junction had 10 bases not matched to a gene; V was cut back by 5 bases and J by 6 bases.

CDR3 coding DNA: TGTGCCAGCAGTGAGCAGGTTTTTTACAATGAGCAGTTCTTC. Residues: CASSEQVFYNEQFF. V is TRBV6-1 and J is TRBJ2-1; D uncertain. CDR3 length equals 14 residues. The germline V and J ends were trimmed by 3 bases and 4 bases, with 10 bases remaining between them. From germline, CDR1 is MNHNS and CDR2 SASEGT.